The clone carrying this TCR beta chain was counted many times. Its antigen is as yet unknown. This CDR3 has 15 residues. Trimming stripped 3 bases from V and 0 bases from J, with 11 bases between. The V gene's germline CDR1 is DFQATT and CDR2 SNEGSKA (reference sequence). The data originate from a study of T cells in Graves' hyperthyroidism and ophthalmopathy. Study-wide context: Peripheral blood was secured at the point of initial diagnosis, before any treatment.

The CDR3 regions of TCR beta were amplified from RNA transcripts. The TCR CDR3 was amplified in a first-round RT-PCR using the HTBI primer set. TCRdb recomputed calls from the multiplex PCR reads with MiXCR, one row per CDR3 protein. This table has fewer than 500,000 distinct CDR3 sequences, roughly 15% appearing once. Study findings and constraints: Also found in blood were most expanded thyroid clonotypes above 0.001.

Patients were excluded for uncontrolled infection, other autoimmune disease, pregnancy or lactation. The V gene is TRBV20-1, the J gene TRBJ1-4; D is ambiguous. The clonotype originates from a man aged 18 to 30 with Graves' ophthalmopathy. The specimen sequenced was blood. The CDR3 loop reads CSASSPLTTNEKLFF. CDR3 nucleotides: TGCAGTGCTAGTTCACCCCTTACAACTAATGAAAAACTGTTTTTT.